Below, 23 T cell receptor beta chains from the same sample are listed, as sequenced in a study of cytomegalovirus exposure and HLA in healthy donors. Vbeta (60) and Jbeta (13) primers were used in the PCR. Using immunoSEQ multiplex PCR, the repertoire was profiled, and TCRdb retains in-frame clones only, with some absent. This sample yields approximately 170,000 clones, of which roughly 88% are seen a single time; 1% to 1.5% belongs to the top ten. Sample: PBMCs. The receptors originated from a boy aged 2 to 10 in good health and CMV-seronegative.

This clone was detected once. The CDR3 nucleotides read TGTGCCAGCAGCCGTCCCTCAGATACGCAGTATTTT. It is translated as CASSRPSDTQYF. This sequence joins TRBV7-9 and TRBJ2-3; D remains unclear. CDR3 length equals 12 residues. Germline CDR1 SEHNR, CDR2 FQNEAQ (reference sequence). V lost 5 bases and J lost 4, with 7 bases in between.

This sequence joins TRBV11-3 and TRBJ1-1; 7 nucleotides agree with TRBD1. The J segment lost 1 base and the V segment lost 9 bases, leaving 5 bases of the junction unmatched. CDR3 size: 13 residues. Germline assignment: CDR1 SGHNT and CDR2 YENEEA. CDR3 DNA: TGTGCCAGTCCTCGGACAGGGAACACTGAAGCTTTCTTT. It codes for CASPRTGNTEAFF. Full variable domain (rest looked up from reference TRBV11-3 and TRBJ1-1): EAGVVQSPRYKIIEKKQPVAFWCNPISGHNTLYWYLQNLGQGPELLIRYENEEAVDDSQLPKDRFSAERLKGVDSTLKIQPAELGDSAVYLCASPRTGNTEAFFGQGTRLTVV.

The chain is built from TRBV7-9 and TRBJ2-1; 8 bases line up with TRBD2. The CDR3 length is 14 residues. J gave up 9 bases and V 2 bases, and 6 bases lay outside the gene matches. Germline lookup yields CDR1 SEHNR and CDR2 FQNEAQ (reference sequence). CDR3 bases: TGTGCCAGCAGCTTAAAGACTAGCGTGGGTGAGCAGTTCTTC. The encoded protein is CASSLKTSVGEQFF.

The V and J genes are TRBV6-1 and TRBJ2-7; 9 bases are a match to TRBD1. Germline CDR1 reads MNHNS; CDR2 reads SASEGT. Germline trimming cut 6 bases from V and 3 bases from J; bases unmatched to any gene: 6. This CDR3 contains 14 residues. The CDR3 region has the DNA TGTGCCAGCAGACAACCGGGACAGGGCTACGAGCAGTACTTC. This translates into CASRQPGQGYEQYF.

This chain joins TRBV27 and TRBJ1-6; 8 bases align to TRBD1. The V gene's germline CDR1 is MNHEY and CDR2 SMNVEV (reference sequence). The V and J ends lost 7 bases and 9 bases, in that order; junction bases with no gene match: 11. There are 15 residues in the CDR3. Here the CDR3 DNA reads TGTGCCAGCACCCTACAGGGGGGAAGTGGTTCACCCCTCCACTTT. Translated, it gives CASTLQGGSGSPLHF.

This clone was seen only once. The chain links TRBV29-1 to TRBJ2-5; 7 nucleotides agree with TRBD1. Germline loops: CDR1 SQVTM, CDR2 ANQGSEA. Losses at the gene ends were 3 bases for V and 1 base for J; bases not matched to a gene: 8. The CDR3 sequence is 15 residues long. The CDR3 loop reads CSVEFVGQAQETQYF. DNA for the CDR3: TGCAGCGTTGAGTTTGTCGGACAGGCCCAAGAGACCCAGTACTTC.

This clone has a handful of counts. This rearrangement joins TRBV12-5 to TRBJ2-1; weak D call: TRBD2 (6 bases). V gave up 5 bases and J gave up 1 base, with 9 bases separating them. The CDR3 spans 14 residues. Germline V gene lookup returns CDR1 LGHNT and CDR2 FRNRAP. The CDR3 reads CASGRRVSYNEQFF. In nucleotides, the CDR3 is TGTGCTAGTGGTAGGAGGGTGTCCTACAATGAGCAGTTCTTC.

CDR3 sequence (DNA): TGCAGTGCTACGACCCCAGCGACTTTCTTT. This gives the protein CSATTPATFF. The rearrangement links TRBV20-1 to TRBJ1-1; D remains ambiguous. CDR1 DFQATT and CDR2 SNEGSKA come from the germline V gene (reference sequence). The germline V and J ends were trimmed by 4 bases and 12 bases, with 12 bases remaining between them. The CDR3 covers 10 residues.

The CDR3 nucleotides read TGCGCCAGCAGCTTGGTTCCTAGCGGGGGGCCGGACACCGGGGAGCTGTTTTTT. Translating it yields CASSLVPSGGPDTGELFF. The chain uses TRBV5-1 and TRBJ2-2; TRBD2 matches 11 bases. The V and J ends lost 0 bases and 3 bases, in that order; junction bases with no gene match: 7. The length of the CDR3 is 18 residues. From germline, CDR1 is SGHRS and CDR2 YFSETQ.

The CDR3 bases are TGTGCCAGCAGCTTGGGAGGTGGAACTGAAAAACTGTTTTTT. This encodes CASSLGGGTEKLFF. The rearrangement joins TRBV5-4 to TRBJ1-4; D remains ambiguous. This CDR3 spans 14 amino acids. Germline V CDR1 and CDR2: SGHNT, YYREEE (reference sequence). Trimming removed 0 bases from V and 7 bases from J, with 10 bases in between.

The chain combines TRBV15 with TRBJ2-5; 8 bases are shared with TRBD1. Germline V gene lookup returns CDR1 LNHNV and CDR2 YYDKDF (reference sequence). The CDR3 loop spans 15 amino acids. With V trimmed by 3 bases and J by 4 bases, 7 bases remained unmatched. The CDR3 loop reads CATSRDRALGETQYF. As DNA, the CDR3 is TGTGCCACCAGCAGGGACAGGGCTTTGGGAGAGACCCAGTACTTC.

This clone was seen only a few times. This sequence joins TRBV6-6 and TRBJ2-1; TRBD1 might be the D (6 bases). V gave up 6 bases and J gave up 5 bases, with 11 bases separating them. Germline assignment: CDR1 MNHNY and CDR2 SVGAGI (reference sequence). This CDR3 has 13 amino acids. This chain's CDR3 is CASSRTDNNEQFF. The CDR3 DNA reads TGTGCCAGCAGCCGGACAGATAACAATGAGCAGTTCTTC.

V gene TRBV5-6 combines with J gene TRBJ2-1, with 9 bases identical to TRBD2. Trimming cost V 4 bases and J 7 bases; bases outside gene matches: 9. Germline assignment: CDR1 SGHDT and CDR2 YYEEEE. The CDR3 is made up of 15 amino acids. The CDR3 DNA is TGTGCCAGCAGCCCCTATTTAGCGGGAGCGAATGAGCAGTTCTTC. Its protein is CASSPYLAGANEQFF.

This clone was observed a few times. This rearrangement joins TRBV5-4 to TRBJ2-2; a weak D match, TRBD2 (5 bases). The CDR3 consists of 15 residues. The V gene's germline CDR1 is SGHNT and CDR2 YYREEE (reference sequence). V was pared by 0 bases and J by 5 bases, with 11 bases between. CDR3 nucleotide sequence: TGTGCCAGCAGCTTGGCCGGGATTCGAACCGGGGAGCTGTTTTTT. This codes for CASSLAGIRTGELFF. The whole variable domain, remainder taken from reference TRBV5-4 and TRBJ2-2, is ETGVTQSPTHLIKTRGQQVTLRCSSQSGHNTVSWYQQALGQGPQFIFQYYREEENGRGNFPPRFSGLQFPNYSSELNVNALELDDSALYLCASSLAGIRTGELFFGEGSRLTVL.

V and J are TRBV4-2 and TRBJ2-1; unclear D gene. CDR3 length: 13 amino acids. V was shortened by 1 base and J by 11 bases, with 12 bases between the two germline ends. CDR1 is LGHNA and CDR2 is YNFKEQ in the germline V gene. This chain's CDR3 is CASSQAPKLQQFF. CDR3 in DNA: TGTGCCAGCAGCCAAGCTCCCAAGCTTCAGCAGTTCTTC.

V and J are TRBV4-3 and TRBJ2-6; D unresolved. V dropped 1 base and J dropped 0 bases, with 4 bases sitting between them. The CDR3 length is 15 residues. Germline lookup yields CDR1 LGHNA and CDR2 YSLEER. The CDR3 sequence is CASSQGHSGANVLTF. As DNA, the CDR3 is TGCGCCAGCAGCCAAGGGCACTCTGGGGCCAACGTCCTGACTTTC.

This clone was recorded only once. The V call is TRBV20-1, the J call TRBJ2-1, with a tentative D call TRBD2 (5 bases). There are 10 residues in the CDR3. Trimming shortened V by 6 bases and J by 9 bases, and 9 bases separated the two germline ends. CDR1 and CDR2 (germline): DFQATT, SNEGSKA (reference sequence). The CDR3: CSAAEGEQFF. CDR3 DNA: TGCAGTGCGGCTGAGGGTGAGCAGTTCTTC.

In its sample, this clone was seen a few times. The genes are TRBV6-5 and TRBJ1-5, with TRBD1 identical over 7 bases. The CDR3 runs 14 residues. V dropped 6 bases and J dropped 5; count of bases not matched to a gene: 7. CDR1 and CDR2 from the germline V gene are MNHEY and SVGAGI. DNA for the CDR3: TGTGCCAGCAGCAGACAGGGTAGTGATCAGCCCCAGCATTTT. This sequence encodes CASSRQGSDQPQHF.

The genes are TRBV19 and TRBJ1-1; no reliable D call. This CDR3 region has 13 residues. Trimming took off 3 bases at V and 4 bases at J, with 9 bases between the two ends. Looked up from germline, CDR1 is LNHDA and CDR2 is SQIVND (reference sequence). The CDR3 is CASSIGVGTEAFF. CDR3 nucleotide sequence: TGTGCCAGTAGTATCGGGGTGGGCACTGAAGCTTTCTTT.

The chain couples TRBV27 to TRBJ2-1; 7 bases are a match to TRBD2. Germline V gene lookup returns CDR1 MNHEY and CDR2 SMNVEV (reference sequence). The CDR3 has 15 amino acids. The V segment lost 5 bases and the J segment 3 bases; nucleotides outside the gene matches: 7. This CDR3 reads CASSPTAGLYNEQFF. The CDR3 nucleotides read TGTGCCAGCAGTCCCACAGCGGGACTCTACAATGAGCAGTTCTTC.

Worth noting for this clone: At the DNA level, this CDR3 is encoded by other sequences in the same sample as well. The rearrangement links TRBV6-5 to TRBJ1-5, with 7 nucleotides matching TRBD1. CDR1 is MNHEY, CDR2 SVGAGI, per germline. V lost 5 bases, J lost 4 bases, and 5 bases stayed unmatched. The CDR3 runs to 14 residues. The CDR3 nucleotides read TGTGCCAGCAGTCCAGGGGGTGGGAATCAGCCCCAGCATTTT. Translation gives CASSPGGGNQPQHF.

The rearrangement uses TRBV7-8 and TRBJ2-1; D is perhaps TRBD2 (6 bases). V was cut by 7 bases and J by 8 bases, with 21 bases left in between. Germline CDR1 and CDR2: SGHVS and FQNEAQ. The CDR3 covers 15 residues. This CDR3 reads CASTLLGGAFDEQFF. CDR3 DNA: TGTGCCAGCACCCTGTTGGGGGGAGCCTTCGATGAGCAGTTCTTC. Full variable domain (remainder filled in from reference TRBV7-8 and TRBJ2-1): GAGVSQSPRYKVAKRGQDVALRCDPISGHVSLFWYQQALGQGPEFLTYFQNEAQLDKSGLPSDRFFAERPEGSVSTLKIQRTQQEDSAVYLCASTLLGGAFDEQFFGPGTRLTVL.

The chain uses TRBV7-9 and TRBJ2-7; possible D gene TRBD2, 5 bases. Trimming left V 1 base short and J 1 base short, with 5 bases between. Germline values: CDR1 SEHNR, CDR2 FQNEAQ (reference sequence). This CDR3 has 13 residues. CDR3 DNA: TGTGCCAGCAGCTTAGGACTATCCTACGAGCAGTACTTC. Translated: CASSLGLSYEQYF.